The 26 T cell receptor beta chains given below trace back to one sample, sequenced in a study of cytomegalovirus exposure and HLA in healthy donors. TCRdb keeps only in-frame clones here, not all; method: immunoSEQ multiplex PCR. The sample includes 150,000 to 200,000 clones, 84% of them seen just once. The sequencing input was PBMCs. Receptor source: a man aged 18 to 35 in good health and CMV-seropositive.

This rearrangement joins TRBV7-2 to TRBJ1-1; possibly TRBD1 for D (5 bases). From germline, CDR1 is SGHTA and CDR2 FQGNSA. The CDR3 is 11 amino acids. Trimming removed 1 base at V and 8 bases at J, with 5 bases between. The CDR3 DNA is TGTGCCAGCAGCTTAGAGGGGGAAGCTTTCTTT. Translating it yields CASSLEGEAFF.

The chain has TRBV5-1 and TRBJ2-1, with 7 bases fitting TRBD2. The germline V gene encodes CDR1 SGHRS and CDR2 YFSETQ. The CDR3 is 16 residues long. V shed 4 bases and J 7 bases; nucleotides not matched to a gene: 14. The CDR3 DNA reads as TGCGCCAGCAGCCTAGTAGCGGGCCGCCCACCAAATGAGCAGTTCTTC. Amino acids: CASSLVAGRPPNEQFF.

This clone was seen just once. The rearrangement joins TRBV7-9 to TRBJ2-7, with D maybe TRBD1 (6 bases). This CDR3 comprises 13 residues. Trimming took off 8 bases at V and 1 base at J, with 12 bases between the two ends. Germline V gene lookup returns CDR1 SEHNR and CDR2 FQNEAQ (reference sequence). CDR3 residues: CASDLGTSYEQYF. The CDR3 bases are TGTGCCAGCGATCTAGGGACATCCTACGAGCAGTACTTC.

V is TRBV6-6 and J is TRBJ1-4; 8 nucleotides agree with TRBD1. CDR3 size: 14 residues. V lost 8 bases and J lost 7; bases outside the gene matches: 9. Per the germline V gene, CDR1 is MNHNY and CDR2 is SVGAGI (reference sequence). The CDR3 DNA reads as TGTGCCAGCCTTGACAGGGGAGGGGGTGAAAAACTGTTTTTT. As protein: CASLDRGGGEKLFF.

The CDR3 is CASSRSMTGQDGYTF. The CDR3 bases are TGTGCCAGCAGTCGATCAATGACAGGGCAGGATGGCTACACCTTC. This chain links TRBV28 with TRBJ1-2; 7 bases align to TRBD1. The CDR3 is 15 residues long. V shed 5 bases, J shed 6 bases, and the junction held 12 bases outside the gene matches. Germline CDR1 reads MDHEN; CDR2 reads SYDVKM.

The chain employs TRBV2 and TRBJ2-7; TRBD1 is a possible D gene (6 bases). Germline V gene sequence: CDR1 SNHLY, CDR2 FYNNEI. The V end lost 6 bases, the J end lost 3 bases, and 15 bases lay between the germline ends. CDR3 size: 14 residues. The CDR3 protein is CASSRTGPLYEQYF. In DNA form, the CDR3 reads TGTGCCAGCAGCCGAACAGGGCCCCTCTACGAGCAGTACTTC.

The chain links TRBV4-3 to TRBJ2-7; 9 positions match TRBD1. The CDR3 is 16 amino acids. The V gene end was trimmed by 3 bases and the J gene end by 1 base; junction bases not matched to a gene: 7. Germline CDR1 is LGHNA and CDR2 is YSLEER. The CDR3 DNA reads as TGCGCCAGCAGCCATGCACAGGGGGCGCAATCCTACGAGCAGTACTTC. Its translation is CASSHAQGAQSYEQYF.

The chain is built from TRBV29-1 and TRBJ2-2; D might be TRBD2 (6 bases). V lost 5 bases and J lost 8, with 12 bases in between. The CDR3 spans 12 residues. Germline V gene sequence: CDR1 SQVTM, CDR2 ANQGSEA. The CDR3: CSVLGGAGELFF. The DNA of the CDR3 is TGCAGCGTTTTGGGGGGAGCTGGGGAGCTGTTTTTT.

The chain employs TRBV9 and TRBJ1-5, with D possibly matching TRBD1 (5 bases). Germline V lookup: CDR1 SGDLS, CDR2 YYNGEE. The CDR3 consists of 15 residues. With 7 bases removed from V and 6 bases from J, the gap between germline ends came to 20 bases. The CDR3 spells CASSPDGGNIQPQHF. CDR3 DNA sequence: TGTGCCAGCTCCCCGGACGGGGGTAACATTCAGCCCCAGCATTTT.

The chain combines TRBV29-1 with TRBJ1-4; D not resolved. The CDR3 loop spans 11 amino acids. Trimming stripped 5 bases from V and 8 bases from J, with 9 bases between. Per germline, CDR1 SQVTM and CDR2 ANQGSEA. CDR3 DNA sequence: TGCAGCGTTCCGGGGAAAGAAAAACTGTTTTTT. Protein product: CSVPGKEKLFF.

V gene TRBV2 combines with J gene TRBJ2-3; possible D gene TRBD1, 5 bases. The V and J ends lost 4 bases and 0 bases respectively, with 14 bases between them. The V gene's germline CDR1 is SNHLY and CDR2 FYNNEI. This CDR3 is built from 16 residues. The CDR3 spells CASSGGGDPSTDTQYF. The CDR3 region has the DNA TGTGCCAGCAGTGGGGGCGGAGACCCTAGCACAGATACGCAGTATTTT.

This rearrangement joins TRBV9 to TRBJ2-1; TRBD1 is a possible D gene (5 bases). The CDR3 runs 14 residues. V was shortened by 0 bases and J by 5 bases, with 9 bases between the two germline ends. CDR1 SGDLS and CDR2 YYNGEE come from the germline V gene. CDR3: CASSVGQPHNEQFF. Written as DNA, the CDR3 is TGTGCCAGCAGCGTAGGACAGCCTCACAATGAGCAGTTCTTC.

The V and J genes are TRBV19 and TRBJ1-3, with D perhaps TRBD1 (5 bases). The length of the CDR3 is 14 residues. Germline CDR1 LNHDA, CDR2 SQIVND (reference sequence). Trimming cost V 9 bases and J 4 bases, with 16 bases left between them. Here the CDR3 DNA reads TGTGCCAGCCTAAGGGGCGCAAAAGGAAACACCATATATTTT. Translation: CASLRGAKGNTIYF.

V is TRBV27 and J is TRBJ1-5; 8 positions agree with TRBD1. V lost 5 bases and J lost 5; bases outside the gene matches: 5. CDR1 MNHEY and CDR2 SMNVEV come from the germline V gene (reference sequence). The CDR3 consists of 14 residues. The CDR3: CASSPQGGDQPQHF. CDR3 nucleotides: TGTGCCAGCAGTCCACAGGGGGGAGATCAGCCCCAGCATTTT.

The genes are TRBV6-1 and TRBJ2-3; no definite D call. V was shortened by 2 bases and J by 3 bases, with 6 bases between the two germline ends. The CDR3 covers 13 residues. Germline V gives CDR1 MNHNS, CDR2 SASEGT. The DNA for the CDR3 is TGTGCCAGCAGTGAAAGGCGGACAGATACGCAGTATTTT. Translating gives CASSERRTDTQYF.

DNA for the CDR3: TGTGCCAGCAGCTTAACTAGCGGGTACTACGAGCAGTACTTC. It is translated as CASSLTSGYYEQYF. The rearrangement joins TRBV9 to TRBJ2-7, with 9 bases matching TRBD2. V dropped 4 bases and J dropped 3; count of bases not matched to a gene: 5. The CDR3 loop spans 14 amino acids. In germline, CDR1 is SGDLS, CDR2 YYNGEE.

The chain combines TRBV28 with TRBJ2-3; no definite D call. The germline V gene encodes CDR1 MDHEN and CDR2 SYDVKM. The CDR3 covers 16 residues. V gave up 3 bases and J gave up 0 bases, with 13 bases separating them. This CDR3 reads CASSLTQPSSTDTQYF. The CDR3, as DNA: TGTGCCAGCAGTTTGACTCAGCCTTCTAGCACAGATACGCAGTATTTT. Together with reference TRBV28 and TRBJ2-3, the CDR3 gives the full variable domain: DVKVTQSSRYLVKRTGEKVFLECVQDMDHENMFWYRQDPGLGLRLIYFSYDVKMKEKGDIPEGYSVSREKKERFSLILESASTNQTSMYLCASSLTQPSSTDTQYFGPGTRLTVL.

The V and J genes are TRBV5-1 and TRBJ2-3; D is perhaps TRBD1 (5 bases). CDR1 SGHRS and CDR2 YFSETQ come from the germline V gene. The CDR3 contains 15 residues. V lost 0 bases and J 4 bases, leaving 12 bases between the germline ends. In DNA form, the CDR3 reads TGCGCCAGCAGCTTGGAAGGCAGGGTCGCAGATACGCAGTATTTT. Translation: CASSLEGRVADTQYF.

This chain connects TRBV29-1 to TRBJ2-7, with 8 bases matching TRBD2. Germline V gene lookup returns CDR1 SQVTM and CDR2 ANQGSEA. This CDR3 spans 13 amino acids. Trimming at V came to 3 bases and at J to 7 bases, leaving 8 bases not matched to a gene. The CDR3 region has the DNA TGCAGCGTTGAGGCGGGGGGCCTCGAGGAGCAGTACTTC. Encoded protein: CSVEAGGLEEQYF.

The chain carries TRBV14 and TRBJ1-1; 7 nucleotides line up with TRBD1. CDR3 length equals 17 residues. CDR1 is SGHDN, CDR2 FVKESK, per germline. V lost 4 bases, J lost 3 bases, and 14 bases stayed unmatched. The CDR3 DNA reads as TGTGCCAGCAGCCCGAAAGGGCGACAGGGCGGGGACACTGAAGCTTTCTTT. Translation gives CASSPKGRQGGDTEAFF.

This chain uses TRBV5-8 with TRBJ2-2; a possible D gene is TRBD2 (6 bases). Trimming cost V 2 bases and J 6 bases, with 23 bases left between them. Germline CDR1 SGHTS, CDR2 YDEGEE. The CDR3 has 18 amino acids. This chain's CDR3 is CASSLLTLGTPVPGELFF. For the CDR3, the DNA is TGTGCCAGCAGCTTATTGACCCTGGGGACTCCGGTACCCGGGGAGCTGTTTTTT.

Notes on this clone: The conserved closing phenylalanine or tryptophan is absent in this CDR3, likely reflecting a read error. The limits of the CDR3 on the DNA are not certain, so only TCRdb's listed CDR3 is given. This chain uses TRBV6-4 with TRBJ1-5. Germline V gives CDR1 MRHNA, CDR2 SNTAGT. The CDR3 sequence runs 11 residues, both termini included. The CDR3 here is CASSDSGGVDS.

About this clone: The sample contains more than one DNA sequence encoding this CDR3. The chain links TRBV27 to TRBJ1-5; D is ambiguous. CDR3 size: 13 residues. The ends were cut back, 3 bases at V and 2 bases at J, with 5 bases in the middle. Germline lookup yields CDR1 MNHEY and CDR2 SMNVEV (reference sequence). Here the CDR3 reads CASSFGGNQPQHF. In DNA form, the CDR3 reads TGTGCCAGCAGTTTCGGAGGCAATCAGCCCCAGCATTTT.

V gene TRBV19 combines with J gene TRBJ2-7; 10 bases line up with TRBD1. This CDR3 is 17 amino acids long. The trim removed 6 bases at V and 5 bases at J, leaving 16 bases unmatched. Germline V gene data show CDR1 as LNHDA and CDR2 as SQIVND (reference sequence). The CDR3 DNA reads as TGTGCCAGTAGCCAACTATTACTGTCCGGGACAGGGGACGAGCAGTACTTC. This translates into CASSQLLLSGTGDEQYF. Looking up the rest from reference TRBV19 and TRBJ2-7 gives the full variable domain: DGGITQSPKYLFRKEGQNVTLSCEQNLNHDAMYWYRQDPGQGLRLIYYSQIVNDFQKGDIAEGYSVSREKKESFPLTVTSAQKNPTAFYLCASSQLLLSGTGDEQYFGPGTRLTVT.

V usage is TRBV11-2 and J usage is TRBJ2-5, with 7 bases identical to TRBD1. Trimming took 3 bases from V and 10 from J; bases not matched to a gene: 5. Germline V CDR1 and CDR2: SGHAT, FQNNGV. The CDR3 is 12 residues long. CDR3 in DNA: TGTGCCAGCAGCTTTAGTAACAGGGGCCAGTACTTC. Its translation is CASSFSNRGQYF.

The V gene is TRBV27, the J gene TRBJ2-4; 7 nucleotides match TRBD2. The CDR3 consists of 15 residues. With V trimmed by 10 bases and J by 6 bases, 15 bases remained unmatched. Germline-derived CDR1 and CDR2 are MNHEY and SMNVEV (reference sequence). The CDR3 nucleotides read TGTGCCACCAAGTTATGGGTGGGGGAGGGAAACATTCAGTACTTC. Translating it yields CATKLWVGEGNIQYF.